The clone carrying this TCR beta chain has just a few counts. What it recognizes is unknown. This record comes from a study of response to subunit inactivated influenza vaccine. Whole-study results and caveats: Few additional T cells are recruited per seasonal influenza vaccination, authors suggested.

CDR1 is ENHRY, CDR2 SYGVKD, per germline. V was pared by 0 bases and J by 0 bases, with 9 bases between. The CDR3 runs 15 residues. TCRdb fed the RT-PCR reads into MiXCR, producing one record per CDR3 protein. This table holds just over 300,000 distinct CDR3 sequences, around 20% found once. The V and J genes are TRBV10-3 and TRBJ2-7, with D unclear. This sequence originates from a man aged 50 to 69 who received an inactivated influenza vaccine. This sample comprised PBMCs from blood, obtained around 22 months after vaccination. The CDR3 nucleotides read TGTGCCATCAGTGAGTCAAGATTGGACTCCTACGAGCAGTACTTC. Protein product: CAISESRLDSYEQYF.